The rows below give T cell receptor beta chains drawn from one sample of a study of human T cells and chemical hapten exposure. TCRdb re-analysed the 5' RACE reads in MiXCR, keeping a single row per CDR3 protein. This repertoire shows about 140,000 distinct CDR3 sequences, around 4.4% found once; its top ten account for over 1.1%. These TCRs come from a female donor in good health. Both conserved end residues are part of each CDR3. Fields, in order: J gene, V gene, D gene, clone size, CDR3 protein, CDR3 DNA. D genes are given only for firm matches. For some rows the clone size is stated as once, few or many, or as a class when expanded; others skip it.

TRBJ1-4 | TRBV5-1 | NA | many | CASSLGQLSTNEKLFF | TGCGCCAGCAGCTTGGGACAGCTTTCAACTAATGAAAAACTGTTTTTT
TRBJ1-2 | TRBV4-2 | NA | many | CASSQGGASLGYGYTF | TGTGCCAGCAGCCAAGGAGGGGCCTCTCTCGGCTATGGCTACACCTTC
TRBJ1-2 | TRBV30 | NA | many | CASRLRGRENYGYTF | TGTGCCTCCCGCCTCCGTGGAAGAGAAAACTATGGCTACACCTTC
TRBJ2-5 | TRBV29-1 | NA | many | CSARLQETQYF | TGCAGCGCCCGGCTCCAAGAGACCCAGTACTTC
TRBJ1-2 | TRBV10-3 | TRBD1 | NA | CAISEIRTGGQSGYGYTF | TGTGCCATCAGTGAAATACGGACAGGGGGTCAGTCGGGCTATGGCTACACCTTC
TRBJ1-4 | TRBV15 | NA | many | CATSRDGIGVEKLFF | TGTGCCACCAGCAGAGATGGAATCGGGGTTGAAAAACTGTTTTTT
TRBJ2-7 | TRBV6-5 | TRBD1 | NA | CASSFPGTGGYEQYF | TGTGCCAGCAGTTTCCCCGGGACAGGAGGCTACGAGCAGTACTTC
TRBJ2-3 | TRBV6-2/TRBV6-3 | NA | many | CASSGRWGNTDTQYF | TGTGCCAGCAGCGGGAGATGGGGGAACACAGATACGCAGTATTTT
TRBJ1-1 | TRBV5-4 | NA | few | CASSTGQPSTEAFF | TGTGCCAGCAGCACCGGACAGCCGTCCACTGAAGCTTTCTTT
TRBJ1-2 | TRBV25-1 | NA | many | CASSEGSGPAGF | TGTGCCAGCAGTGAAGGCAGCGGGCCGGCAGGCTTC
TRBJ2-1 | TRBV6-2/TRBV6-3 | NA | many | CASSRGSYNERFF | TGTGCCAGCAGCCGGGGGTCCTACAATGAGCGGTTCTTC
TRBJ1-2 | TRBV28 | NA | few | CASRAHGNVNYGYTF | TGTGCCAGCAGAGCCCATGGTAATGTTAACTATGGCTACACCTTC
TRBJ2-2 | TRBV6-9 | NA | many | CASSYTDTGTENTGELFF | TGTGCCAGCAGTTACACAGACACCGGGACCGAGAACACCGGGGAGCTGTTTTTT
TRBJ1-5 | TRBV20-1 | NA | many | CSARAGFRGNQPQHF | TGCAGTGCTAGAGCGGGGTTCAGGGGCAATCAGCCCCAGCATTTT
TRBJ1-3 | TRBV7-2 | NA | many | CASSSGREGTIYF | TGTGCCAGCAGCTCCGGACGAGAAGGGACCATATATTTT
TRBJ2-6 | TRBV12-3/TRBV12-4 | NA | many | CASSSGANVLTF | TGTGCCAGCAGTTCTGGGGCCAACGTCCTGACTTTC
TRBJ2-7 | TRBV7-9 | NA | many | CASSLEDRGGVHEQYF | TGTGCCAGCAGCTTAGAGGACAGAGGGGGAGTCCACGAGCAGTACTTC
TRBJ1-5 | TRBV7-9 | NA | many | CASGRDNQPQHF | TGTGCCAGCGGGCGGGACAATCAGCCCCAGCATTTT
TRBJ1-3 | TRBV7-3 | NA | many | CASSLYDGNTIYF | TGTGCCAGCAGCTTATATGATGGAAACACCATATATTTT
TRBJ2-1 | TRBV27 | NA | many | CASTQSRGTYNEQFF | TGTGCCAGCACCCAAAGTCGGGGAACCTACAATGAGCAGTTCTTC
TRBJ2-7 | TRBV5-1 | TRBD1 | many | CASSLTRDRAQSRSYEQYF | TGCGCCAGCAGCTTAACACGGGACAGGGCACAGAGTCGATCCTACGAGCAGTACTTC
TRBJ1-1 | TRBV29-1 | NA | many | CSVVVPMNTEAFF | TGCAGCGTCGTTGTCCCCATGAACACTGAAGCTTTCTTT
TRBJ1-2 | TRBV20-1 | NA | many | CSAIPGAGEGYTF | TGCAGTGCTATCCCGGGGGCTGGGGAAGGCTACACCTTC
TRBJ2-3 | TRBV4-3 | TRBD1 | NA | CASSQETGAYTDTQYF | TGCGCCAGCAGCCAAGAGACAGGGGCATACACAGATACGCAGTATTTT
TRBJ1-1 | TRBV7-9 | TRBD1 | many | CASSLEEGGTGISVEAFF | TGTGCCAGCAGCTTAGAGGAGGGCGGGACAGGGATTTCTGTTGAAGCTTTCTTT
TRBJ2-1 | TRBV5-1 | TRBD2 | many | CASSQGTRSNEQFF | TGCGCCAGCAGCCAGGGGACTAGGTCCAATGAGCAGTTCTTC
TRBJ2-7 | TRBV30 | NA | many | CAWSWTGTYEQYF | TGTGCCTGGAGTTGGACGGGGACCTACGAGCAGTACTTC
TRBJ1-5 | TRBV5-1 | NA | many | CASSFGINQPQHF | TGCGCCAGCAGCTTCGGCATCAATCAGCCCCAGCATTTT
TRBJ2-1 | TRBV7-2 | TRBD2 | many | CASSLGGRGGLAYNEQFF | TGTGCCAGCAGCTTAGGTGGGCGGGGGGGCCTCGCCTACAATGAGCAGTTCTTC
TRBJ2-3 | TRBV7-6 | TRBD2 | many | CASSSWRGGGPDTQYF | TGTGCCAGCAGCTCGTGGCGGGGGGGCGGGCCAGATACGCAGTATTTT
TRBJ1-2 | TRBV7-2 | TRBD1 | NA | CASSHGQGNYGYTF | TGTGCCAGCAGCCATGGACAGGGGAACTATGGCTACACCTTC
TRBJ1-1 | TRBV5-1 | TRBD1 | many | CASSLEVVGGAEAFF | TGCGCCAGCAGCTTGGAAGTTGTAGGGGGCGCTGAAGCTTTCTTT
TRBJ2-7 | TRBV7-2 | TRBD2 | many | CASSKTSGATYEQYF | TGTGCCAGCAGCAAGACTAGCGGGGCTACCTACGAGCAGTACTTC
TRBJ1-1 | TRBV6-1 | NA | many | CASELAGHTEAFF | TGTGCCAGCGAATTAGCAGGCCACACTGAAGCTTTCTTT
TRBJ2-3 | TRBV12-3/TRBV12-4 | NA | many | CASSSMNTQYF | TGTGCCAGCAGTTCCATGAATACGCAGTATTTT
TRBJ1-5 | TRBV4-2 | NA | many | CASSQVQLNQPQHF | TGTGCCAGCAGCCAAGTACAGCTGAATCAGCCCCAGCATTTT
TRBJ2-3 | TRBV5-1 | TRBD2 | many | CASAYSGGTADTQYF | TGCGCCAGCGCATATAGCGGGGGCACCGCAGATACGCAGTATTTT
TRBJ2-7 | TRBV3-1 | NA | many | CASSQVPQGRTSYEQYF | TGTGCCAGCAGCCAAGTCCCACAGGGCCGTACTTCCTACGAGCAGTACTTC
TRBJ2-7 | TRBV7-3 | NA | many | CASSLFGGSYEQYF | TGTGCCAGCAGCTTATTCGGCGGCTCCTACGAGCAGTACTTC
TRBJ1-2 | TRBV5-5 | TRBD1 | many | CASSLDDWTGGEYGYTF | TGTGCCAGCAGCTTGGATGACTGGACAGGGGGAGAGTATGGCTACACCTTC
TRBJ2-5 | TRBV5-1 | TRBD1 | many | CASSFQDRQETQYF | TGCGCCAGCAGCTTCCAGGACAGGCAAGAGACCCAGTACTTC
TRBJ1-1 | TRBV5-1 | NA | few | CASSFIGGTEAFF | TGCGCCAGCAGTTTCATCGGGGGCACTGAAGCTTTCTTT
TRBJ2-5 | TRBV14 | TRBD2 | many | CASSRRLAGTQYF | TGTGCCAGCAGCCGTCGACTAGCGGGGACCCAGTACTTC
TRBJ2-7 | TRBV7-8 | TRBD2 | many | CASSLTGLAGGYYEQYF | TGTGCCAGCAGCTTGACGGGACTAGCGGGGGGGTATTACGAGCAGTACTTC
TRBJ2-5 | TRBV7-2 | TRBD2 | many | CASTLAGAWETQYF | TGTGCCTCCACCCTAGCGGGGGCGTGGGAGACCCAGTACTTC
TRBJ1-1 | TRBV29-1 | TRBD1 | many | CSVERDRGTEAFF | TGCAGCGTTGAAAGGGACAGGGGGACTGAAGCTTTCTTT
TRBJ2-7 | TRBV5-8 | NA | NA | CASRTATVTDEQYF | TGTGCCAGCAGAACCGCGACGGTTACCGACGAGCAGTACTTC
TRBJ2-7 | TRBV19 | NA | many | CASSYYGASYEQYF | TGTGCCAGTAGTTATTATGGCGCATCCTACGAGCAGTACTTC